A single sample is the source of the 23 T cell receptor beta chains below, sequenced in a study of OX40 agonist ivuxolimab in advanced cancers. Measured with immunoSEQ multiplex PCR; TCRdb has only the in-frame clones, and not every one. The sample yields around 40,000 clones, over 75% seen once. The material sequenced was CD4+ or CD8+ T cells sorted from blood, taken in a trial of the OX40 agonist ivuxolimab. The receptors stem from an adult with an advanced solid tumor such as melanoma, head and neck, liver or kidney cancer.

The chain carries TRBV9 and TRBJ2-5; a weak D match, TRBD2 (6 bases). Per germline, CDR1 SGDLS and CDR2 YYNGEE. The CDR3 has 14 residues. Trimming left V 2 bases short and J 3 bases short, with 11 bases between. The DNA for the CDR3 is TGTGCCAGCAGCGTGGAGGGGCGCAAAGAGACCCAGTACTTC. Its protein product is CASSVEGRKETQYF.

This clone showed up just a few times. This sequence joins TRBV6-1 and TRBJ1-2; 9 nucleotides match TRBD1. After removal of 5 bases from V and 2 bases from J, the junction contained 3 bases not matched to a gene. The germline V gene encodes CDR1 MNHNS and CDR2 SASEGT. The CDR3 is 14 amino acids. The DNA for the CDR3 is TGTGCCAGCAGTTTCGGACAGGGGAACTATGGCTACACCTTC. Protein sequence: CASSFGQGNYGYTF.

V is TRBV15 and J is TRBJ2-7; the D is unclear. V lost 3 bases, J lost 4 bases, and 10 bases lay in between. In germline, CDR1 is LNHNV, CDR2 YYDKDF (reference sequence). CDR3 length: 13 amino acids. CDR3 nucleotide sequence: TGTGCCACCAGCAGTCTAGAGATTTACGAGCAGTACGTC. It specifies CATSSLEIYEQYV.

This clone has at least ten counts. The V call is TRBV19, the J call TRBJ2-3, with 11 bases fitting TRBD1. Germline CDR1 reads LNHDA; CDR2 reads SQIVND (reference sequence). This CDR3 spans 15 amino acids. J lost 8 bases, V lost 6 bases, and 10 bases had no gene match. CDR3 nucleotides: TGTGCCAGTAGCCAGGGACAGGGGGTTGAAGGTACGCAGTATTTT. Its protein is CASSQGQGVEGTQYF.

The chain links TRBV7-9 to TRBJ2-3; 9 positions agree with TRBD1. Germline V lookup: CDR1 SEHNR, CDR2 FQNEAQ (reference sequence). Unmatched junction bases numbered 16, after V lost 6 bases and J lost 6 bases. The CDR3 is made up of 17 amino acids. The CDR3 protein is CASRDPLGDRAGDTQYF. The DNA for the CDR3 is TGTGCCAGCAGGGACCCTCTCGGGGACAGGGCAGGCGATACGCAGTATTTT.

Comment on this clone: Relative to the germline gene, one junction end is altered; a read error may explain this. The rearrangement joins TRBV4-1 to TRBJ1-2; the D gene is possibly TRBD1 (6 bases). This CDR3 region has 12 residues. Germline V CDR1 and CDR2: MGHRA, YSYEKL. The CDR3 nucleotides read TGTGCCAGCAGCCAGCTCAGGGGCGGCTACACCTTC. Amino acid sequence: CASSQLRGGYTF.

This chain links TRBV7-8 with TRBJ2-2; TRBD2 aligns across 7 bases. The CDR3 is made up of 16 amino acids. Germline CDR1 reads SGHVS; CDR2 reads FQNEAQ. J was trimmed by 2 bases and V by 5 bases; bases with no gene match: 8. The CDR3 spells CASSPRGGSNTGELFF. The CDR3 region has the DNA TGTGCCAGCAGCCCCCGCGGGGGTAGTAACACCGGGGAGCTGTTTTTT.

V is TRBV6-6 and J is TRBJ1-2, with TRBD1 matching 8 bases. The CDR3 loop spans 13 amino acids. The germline gives CDR1 MNHNY, CDR2 SVGAGI (reference sequence). V was clipped by 5 bases and J by 8 bases; unmatched bases: 7. In nucleotides, the CDR3 is TGTGCCAGCAGTCCTACAGGGGGGGTAGGCTACACCTTC. This encodes CASSPTGGVGYTF.

In this sample, this clone turned up a few times. The chain combines TRBV2 with TRBJ1-1, with 9 nucleotides matching TRBD1. CDR1 is SNHLY and CDR2 is FYNNEI in the germline V gene. This CDR3 is built from 16 residues. After removal of 6 bases from V and 4 bases from J, the junction contained 12 bases not matched to a gene. CDR3 bases: TGTGCCAGCAGCGACAGGGGGATCTGGATCGGCACTGAAGCTTTCTTT. This translates into CASSDRGIWIGTEAFF.

The CDR3 reads CASSALFDGTLTDTQYF. CDR3 coding DNA: TGTGCCAGTAGTGCCCTTTTTGACGGGACCCTCACAGATACGCAGTATTTT. This rearrangement joins TRBV19 to TRBJ2-3, with D possibly called TRBD1 or TRBD2 (5 bases each). The germline V gene encodes CDR1 LNHDA and CDR2 SQIVND (reference sequence). The V and J ends lost 5 bases and 2 bases respectively, with 20 bases between them. The CDR3 runs to 17 residues.

V is TRBV10-3 and J is TRBJ1-2; weak D call: TRBD1 (6 bases). The CDR3 contains 13 residues. CDR1 and CDR2 (germline): ENHRY, SYGVKD. Trimming cost V 0 bases and J 4 bases, with 6 bases left between them. For the CDR3, the DNA is TGTGCCATCAGTGAGTCAGGGGGCTATGGCTACACCTTC. Translated: CAISESGGYGYTF.

This clone occurred a few times. The chain carries TRBV30 and TRBJ1-1, with a weak D call TRBD1 (5 bases). This CDR3 spans 12 amino acids. Trimming shortened V by 5 bases and J by 6 bases, and 13 bases separated the two germline ends. CDR1 and CDR2 from the germline V gene are GTSNPN and SVGIG (reference sequence). The DNA of the CDR3 is TGTGCCTGGTCAGGGTGGGCCGCTGAAGCTTTCTTT. This translates into CAWSGWAAEAFF.

This sequence joins TRBV5-4 and TRBJ1-5, with D unclear. Germline V CDR1 and CDR2: SGHNT, YYREEE (reference sequence). The CDR3 runs to 12 residues. Trimming left V 0 bases short and J 13 bases short, with 11 bases between. The CDR3 bases are TGTGCCAGCAGCTTGGGCGAGACGGGGCAGCATTTT. Protein sequence: CASSLGETGQHF.

The genes are TRBV6-5 and TRBJ1-2; 7 nucleotides align to TRBD1. Per the germline V gene, CDR1 is MNHEY and CDR2 is SVGAGI. There are 15 residues in the CDR3. The V segment lost 5 bases and the J segment 0 bases; nucleotides outside the gene matches: 6. The CDR3 spells CASSTRGLSNYGYTF. The CDR3, as DNA: TGTGCCAGCAGTACTAGGGGGCTTTCTAACTATGGCTACACCTTC.

The CDR3 region is CASSTLAGKGGELFF. The CDR3 coding sequence is TGTGCCAGTAGTACGCTAGCGGGGAAGGGCGGGGAGCTGTTTTTT. The rearrangement links TRBV19 to TRBJ2-2; 9 positions agree with TRBD2. CDR3 length equals 15 residues. The trim removed 4 bases at V and 7 bases at J, leaving 7 bases unmatched. Germline V gene lookup returns CDR1 LNHDA and CDR2 SQIVND (reference sequence). Full variable domain (remainder filled in from reference TRBV19 and TRBJ2-2): DGGITQSPKYLFRKEGQNVTLSCEQNLNHDAMYWYRQDPGQGLRLIYYSQIVNDFQKGDIAEGYSVSREKKESFPLTVTSAQKNPTAFYLCASSTLAGKGGELFFGEGSRLTVL.

The chain couples TRBV2 to TRBJ2-1; D is unclear. Germline V gene sequence: CDR1 SNHLY, CDR2 FYNNEI. This CDR3 comprises 12 residues. Trimming removed 4 bases from V and 7 bases from J, with 8 bases in between. CDR3 bases: TGTGCCAGCAGTGCTGCAGCAAATGAGCAGTTCTTC. It specifies CASSAAANEQFF.

This clone was seen only a few times. The chain is built from TRBV6-5 and TRBJ2-3, with a possible D match to TRBD1 (5 bases). Trimming shortened V by 5 bases and J by 2 bases, and 11 bases separated the two germline ends. The CDR3 has 14 residues. CDR1 is MNHEY and CDR2 is SVGAGI in the germline V gene. This CDR3 is CASSRGSFTDTQYF. In DNA form, the CDR3 reads TGTGCCAGCAGTAGGGGTAGCTTCACAGATACGCAGTATTTT.

This sequence joins TRBV11-2 and TRBJ1-2; 10 bases map to TRBD1. The junction had 3 bases not matched to a gene; V was cut back by 4 bases and J by 4 bases. This CDR3 is 14 amino acids long. Per the germline V gene, CDR1 is SGHAT and CDR2 is FQNNGV. The CDR3 reads CASSWRTGGYGYTF. The DNA for the CDR3 is TGTGCCAGCAGCTGGCGGACAGGGGGCTATGGCTACACCTTC.

CDR3 residues: CASSFDREAPLHF. The CDR3 DNA reads as TGTGCCAGCAGCTTCGACAGGGAGGCACCCCTCCACTTT. The chain combines TRBV7-3 with TRBJ1-6, with TRBD1 identical over 7 bases. Germline V gene lookup returns CDR1 SGHTA and CDR2 FQGTGA. The CDR3 length is 13 residues. J was trimmed by 11 bases and V by 3 bases; bases with no gene match: 4. Full variable domain (rest looked up from reference TRBV7-3 and TRBJ1-6): GAGVSQTPSNKVTEKGKYVELRCDPISGHTALYWYRQSLGQGPEFLIYFQGTGAADDSGLPNDRFFAVRPEGSVSTLKIQRTERGDSAVYLCASSFDREAPLHFGNGTRLTVT.

The chain couples TRBV19 to TRBJ1-1; no definite D call. The CDR3 covers 13 residues. The germline V gene encodes CDR1 LNHDA and CDR2 SQIVND (reference sequence). V lost 10 bases to trimming and J lost 3 bases, with 15 bases between them. The CDR3 region has the DNA TGTGCCACCGCCGGGCGCCACTACACTGAAGCTTTCTTT. Amino acids: CATAGRHYTEAFF.

The V and J genes are TRBV28 and TRBJ2-7; D is unresolved. With 5 bases removed from V and 1 base from J, the gap between germline ends came to 6 bases. This CDR3 contains 12 residues. CDR1 and CDR2 (germline): MDHEN, SYDVKM. Written as DNA, the CDR3 is TGTGCCAGCAGTCCTAATTCCTACGAGCAGTACTTC. It codes for CASSPNSYEQYF.

This CDR3 reads CAISESAISGNTIYF. The CDR3 DNA reads as TGTGCCATCAGTGAGTCAGCTATCTCTGGAAACACCATATATTTT. This chain links TRBV10-3 with TRBJ1-3; D remains unclear. Germline CDR1 and CDR2: ENHRY and SYGVKD. The CDR3 totals 15 residues. The V and J ends lost 0 bases and 0 bases respectively, with 6 bases between them.

The rearrangement joins TRBV5-1 to TRBJ1-1; D gene unclear. The CDR3 sequence is 15 residues long. Germline V gene sequence: CDR1 SGHRS, CDR2 YFSETQ. Trimming pared 1 base from V and 1 base from J, leaving 11 bases between. The CDR3 spells CASSLIGQQNTEAFF. The CDR3, as DNA: TGCGCCAGCAGCTTGATAGGCCAGCAGAACACTGAAGCTTTCTTT.